This T cell receptor (beta chain) was found in a study of blood T cell repertoires in COVID-19. Study information: There were acute and convalescent COVID-19 samples, and they came from the United States, Italy and Spain. T cells, B-cell-depleted T cells, or PBMCs provided the cDNA or gDNA that served as material.

Methods used by the authors: Amplification of reference gene primers provided the estimated nucleated cell counts. Sequenced by immunoSEQ multiplex PCR; TCRdb stores in-frame clones only, minus some. That table gives V, J and clone size, and the DNA gave D and trimming. The sample has about 220,000 clones, roughly 88% seen once. Living in 24 US areas, the participants were between 18 and 89 years of age. Germline values: CDR1 SNHLY, CDR2 FYNNEI. This CDR3 region has 16 residues. With V trimmed by 6 bases and J by 3 bases, 11 bases remained unmatched. The receptor was derived from a woman in her forties or fifties with acute COVID-19. Sequencing was carried out using PBMCs or T cells enriched from blood (not recorded which). J is TRBJ2-7 and V is TRBV2, with 10 positions matching TRBD1. CDR3 in DNA: TGTGCCAGCAGGCAGCCCGGGGACAGGGGTTTCTACGAGCAGTACTTC. Its protein is CASRQPGDRGFYEQYF.